The 26 T cell receptor beta chains listed next were all sequenced from one sample in a study of blood T cell repertoires in COVID-19. Produced via immunoSEQ multiplex PCR; TCRdb's table is partial and in-frame only. The sample holds about 520,000 clones, 70% to 90% seen once. Sequencing input: peripheral blood. These receptors were taken from a human donor in a cohort sampled during active COVID-19.

The rearrangement joins TRBV19 to TRBJ2-1, with 14 bases fitting TRBD2. With V trimmed by 9 bases and J by 9 bases, 10 bases remained unmatched. CDR3 length: 15 amino acids. Germline V gene data show CDR1 as LNHDA and CDR2 as SQIVND (reference sequence). This CDR3 reads CASQWGLAGVGEQFF. The CDR3 nucleotides are TGTGCCAGCCAGTGGGGACTAGCGGGAGTGGGTGAGCAGTTCTTC.

This clone was counted once. V and J are TRBV11-3 and TRBJ1-6; D gene ambiguous. CDR3 length: 13 residues. The V end was cut by 2 bases, the J end by 7 bases, with 6 bases between. The germline V gene encodes CDR1 SGHNT and CDR2 YENEEA. CDR3 sequence reads: CASSLWENSPLHF. CDR3 DNA: TGTGCCAGCAGCTTATGGGAGAATTCACCCCTCCACTTT.

The CDR3: CASSYWVVTLRTSGSTDTQYF. CDR3 nucleotides: TGTGCCAGCAGTTACTGGGTTGTGACACTCCGGACCAGCGGAAGCACAGATACGCAGTATTTT. The J gene is TRBJ2-3, the V gene TRBV6-2 or TRBV6-3, with D perhaps matching TRBD2 (5 bases). The CDR3 has 21 residues. Germline CDR1 MNHEY, CDR2 SVGEGT. Trimming left V 1 base short and J 0 bases short, with 26 bases between.

This clone was seen a few times. V and J are TRBV6-5 and TRBJ1-2; D unclear. The germline V gene has CDR1 MNHEY and CDR2 SVGAGI. The CDR3 is 14 amino acids. V was pared by 5 bases and J by 9 bases, with 19 bases between. CDR3 amino acids: CASSPETDRYSYTF. In DNA, the CDR3 is TGTGCCAGCAGTCCGGAGACCGACCGCTACAGCTACACCTTC.

This clone was seen only once. The chain couples TRBV21-1 to TRBJ2-7; the table's TRBD2 call for D was not verified on the DNA. TRBV21-1 is a documented pseudogene. This CDR3 contains 15 residues. The CDR3 here is CASTHRRGRVMGQYF. The CDR3 DNA sequence: TGTGCCAGCACTCACAGGAGGGGCAGGGTAATGGGGCAGTACTTC.

The J gene is TRBJ2-2, the V gene TRBV11-3, with TRBD1 as a possible D gene (5 bases). Germline CDR1 and CDR2: SGHNT and YENEEA. The CDR3 spans 18 residues. Trimming took off 1 base at V and 3 bases at J, with 18 bases between the two ends. The CDR3 coding sequence is TGTGCCAGCAGCTTAGGGGGCGGCCAAAAAGGGGACACCGGGGAGCTGTTTTTT. This codes for CASSLGGGQKGDTGELFF.

In this sample, this clone turned up once. This chain joins TRBV5-6 and TRBJ2-5; D uncertain. The CDR3 runs 13 residues. Germline assignment: CDR1 SGHDT and CDR2 YYEEEE. V gave up 0 bases and J gave up 2 bases, with 5 bases separating them. The CDR3 is CASSLDRQETQYF. The CDR3 DNA reads as TGTGCCAGCAGCTTGGACAGACAAGAGACCCAGTACTTC.

J is TRBJ1-1 and V is TRBV24-1; D unclear. Germline-derived CDR1 and CDR2 are KGHDR and SFDVKD. Trimming stripped 1 base from V and 3 bases from J, with 11 bases between. The CDR3 length is 15 residues. The CDR3 DNA reads as TGTGCCACCAGTGATTTCGGGGTTAAGGACACTGAAGCTTTCTTT. This codes for CATSDFGVKDTEAFF.

The chain links TRBV19 to TRBJ1-2; 7 bases map to TRBD1. This CDR3 has 14 amino acids. V trimming: 6 bases; J trimming: 5 bases; junction bases outside the gene matches: 9. Germline V gene data show CDR1 as LNHDA and CDR2 as SQIVND (reference sequence). The CDR3 sequence: CASSTGTEVYGYTF. The CDR3 DNA reads as TGTGCCAGTAGCACAGGGACAGAGGTATATGGCTACACCTTC.

CDR3 in amino acids: CASSFAGGPDTGELFF. CDR3 nucleotides: TGTGCCAGCAGCTTCGCAGGGGGCCCCGACACCGGGGAGCTGTTTTTT. This chain connects TRBV11-3 to TRBJ2-2; 8 bases match TRBD1. This CDR3 region has 16 residues. The junction had 6 bases not matched to a gene; V was cut back by 3 bases and J by 3 bases. The V gene's germline CDR1 is SGHNT and CDR2 YENEEA.

This rearrangement joins TRBV24-1 to TRBJ1-2; 9 bases align to TRBD1. The ends lost 4 bases at V and 8 bases at J; junction bases unmatched: 10. CDR3 length equals 15 residues. From germline, CDR1 is KGHDR and CDR2 SFDVKD. The CDR3 DNA is TGTGCCACCAGTGAACTGGACAGGGGAACGGGAGGCTACACCTTC. Residues: CATSELDRGTGGYTF.

This rearrangement joins TRBV10-2 to TRBJ2-7, with 9 bases fitting TRBD2. Germline V gene sequence: CDR1 WSHSY, CDR2 SAAADI. This CDR3 has 13 amino acids. With V trimmed by 5 bases and J by 1 base, 0 bases remained unmatched. CDR3 sequence: CASSLAGSYEQYF. CDR3 bases: TGCGCCAGCAGTCTAGCGGGATCCTACGAGCAGTACTTC.

The rearrangement uses TRBV6-5 and TRBJ1-4, with 7 bases fitting TRBD1. Germline V gives CDR1 MNHEY, CDR2 SVGAGI. The CDR3 covers 14 residues. V lost 5 bases, J lost 8 bases, and 8 bases stayed unmatched. DNA of the CDR3: TGTGCCAGCAGTAGAGAGGGGGCGACAGAAAAACTGTTTTTT. Encoded protein: CASSREGATEKLFF.

The chain couples TRBV7-8 to TRBJ2-5; possible D gene TRBD2, 5 bases. This CDR3 has 14 amino acids. V dropped 2 bases and J dropped 2 bases, with 9 bases sitting between them. Germline V gives CDR1 SGHVS, CDR2 FQNEAQ. The CDR3 loop reads CASSLSAVQETQYF. The CDR3 DNA reads TGTGCCAGCAGCTTATCAGCGGTACAAGAGACCCAGTACTTC.

The chain joins TRBV30 to TRBJ2-2, with no clear D. The CDR3 consists of 14 residues. Germline V CDR1 and CDR2: GTSNPN, SVGIG (reference sequence). The V and J ends lost 3 bases and 0 bases respectively, with 8 bases between them. As DNA, the CDR3 is TGTGCCTGGAGGGCGGCCTCGAACACCGGGGAGCTGTTTTTT. Its protein product is CAWRAASNTGELFF. The full variable domain, with the rest looked up from reference TRBV30 and TRBJ2-2, is SQTIHQWPATLVQPVGSPLSLECTVEGTSNPNLYWYRQAAGRGLQLLFYSVGIGQISSEVPQNLSASRPQDRQFILSSKKLLLSDSGFYLCAWRAASNTGELFFGEGSRLTVL.

V gene TRBV18 combines with J gene TRBJ2-7; 10 bases line up with TRBD1. This CDR3 is built from 14 residues. Germline CDR1 is KGHSH and CDR2 is LQKENI. Trimming removed 4 bases from V and 2 bases from J; junction bases left unmatched: 2. The CDR3 loop is CASSQGQGAYEQYF. Written as DNA, the CDR3 is TGTGCCAGCTCACAAGGACAGGGGGCCTACGAGCAGTACTTC. Based on the CDR3 plus reference TRBV18 and TRBJ2-7, the full variable domain is NAGVMQNPRHLVRRRGQEARLRCSPMKGHSHVYWYRQLPEEGLKFMVYLQKENIIDESGMPKERFSAEFPKEGPSILRIQQVVRGDSAAYFCASSQGQGAYEQYFGPGTRLTVT.

The V call is TRBV30, the J call TRBJ1-1; D uncertain. V was cut by 5 bases and J by 0 bases, with 13 bases left in between. The CDR3 totals 14 residues. Germline loops: CDR1 GTSNPN, CDR2 SVGIG (reference sequence). CDR3 loop: CAWSRGAMNTEAFF. The CDR3 DNA sequence: TGTGCCTGGTCCCGGGGAGCCATGAACACTGAAGCTTTCTTT.

The gene calls are TRBV11-3 and TRBJ1-6; 8 nucleotides agree with TRBD1. Trimming cost V 3 bases and J 10 bases; bases outside gene matches: 5. This CDR3 has 14 amino acids. From germline, CDR1 is SGHNT and CDR2 YENEEA. The CDR3 nucleotides read TGTGCCAGCAGCTTGGACAGGGAGGGCTCACCCCTCCACTTT. Residues: CASSLDREGSPLHF.

The CDR3 nucleotides are TGTGCCAGCAGCGGACAGGGGGCAGAGCCATACAATGAGCAGTTCTTC. Translating gives CASSGQGAEPYNEQFF. The chain links TRBV9 to TRBJ2-1; TRBD1 matches 10 bases. The trim removed 3 bases at V and 4 bases at J, leaving 7 bases unmatched. Germline CDR1 is SGDLS and CDR2 is YYNGEE. The CDR3 has 16 residues.

This sequence joins TRBV6-5 and TRBJ2-1; 9 bases are a match to TRBD2. The ends lost 2 bases at V and 7 bases at J; junction bases unmatched: 6. The CDR3 loop spans 15 amino acids. Germline CDR1 is MNHEY and CDR2 is SVGAGI. CDR3 amino acids: CASSYGAGGSNEQFF. CDR3 in DNA: TGTGCCAGCAGTTACGGAGCGGGAGGAAGTAATGAGCAGTTCTTC.

The V and J genes are TRBV5-1 and TRBJ2-5; perhaps TRBD1 as D (8 bases). Germline V CDR1 and CDR2: SGHRS, YFSETQ. The germline V and J ends were trimmed by 2 bases and 5 bases, with 16 bases remaining between them. The CDR3 extends over 15 amino acids. The CDR3, as DNA: TGCGCCAGCAGCTTCTTGACAGGGGAGGGGGAGACCCAGTACTTC. Translating it yields CASSFLTGEGETQYF.

The chain has TRBV5-1 and TRBJ2-3; D might be TRBD1 (6 bases). Germline V gene lookup returns CDR1 SGHRS and CDR2 YFSETQ. This CDR3 is built from 14 residues. Trimming took off 4 bases at V and 0 bases at J, with 9 bases between the two ends. Here the CDR3 reads CASSPGDSTDTQYF. The CDR3 bases are TGCGCCAGCAGCCCAGGGGACAGCACAGATACGCAGTATTTT.

This clone was recorded a few times. The chain joins TRBV6-2 or TRBV6-3 to TRBJ1-5; no clear D gene. The germline V and J ends were trimmed by 3 bases and 11 bases, with 17 bases remaining between them. The germline gives CDR1 MNHEY, CDR2 SVGEGT. This CDR3 is 14 amino acids long. In DNA form, the CDR3 reads TGTGCCAGCAGTTATATCACCTCCGGAGTAGCCCAGCATTTT. Its protein product is CASSYITSGVAQHF.

The chain employs TRBV21-1 and TRBJ1-2; the table assigns TRBD1, which was not confirmed against the DNA. TRBV21-1 is termed a pseudogene. CDR3 length: 16 residues. The CDR3 loop is CASSSKPGQGGDGYTF. CDR3 bases: TGTGCCAGCAGCAGCAAACCGGGACAGGGAGGTGATGGCTACACCTTC.

This clone is a singleton in its sample. V usage is TRBV3-1 (or the pseudogene TRBV3-2) and J usage is TRBJ2-1; 10 nucleotides line up with TRBD2. The V gene's germline CDR1 is LGHDT and CDR2 YNNKEL (reference sequence). The CDR3 totals 15 residues. Trimming cost V 6 bases and J 7 bases; bases outside gene matches: 9. Written as DNA, the CDR3 is TGTGCCAGCAGTCAGAGCGGGAGGGCCATAAATGAGCAGTTCTTC. Its translation is CASSQSGRAINEQFF.

The chain is built from TRBV6-5 and TRBJ1-1, with D unclear. Germline CDR1 is MNHEY and CDR2 is SVGAGI. Between the trimmed V and J ends, which lost 7 bases and 1 base, there was a span of 10 bases. The CDR3 extends over 13 amino acids. Written as DNA, the CDR3 is TGTGCCAGCATTCCCCCGCGGAACACTGAAGCTTTCTTT. This sequence encodes CASIPPRNTEAFF.